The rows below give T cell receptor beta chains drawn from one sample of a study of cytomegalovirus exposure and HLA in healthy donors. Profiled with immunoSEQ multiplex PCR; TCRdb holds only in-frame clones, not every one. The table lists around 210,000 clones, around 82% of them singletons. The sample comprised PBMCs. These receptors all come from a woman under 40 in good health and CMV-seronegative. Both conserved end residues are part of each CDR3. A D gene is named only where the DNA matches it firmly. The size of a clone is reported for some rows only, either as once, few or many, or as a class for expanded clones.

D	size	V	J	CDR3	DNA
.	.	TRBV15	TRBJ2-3	CATSRDTSADTQYF	TGTGCCACCAGCAGAGATACGAGCGCAGATACGCAGTATTTT
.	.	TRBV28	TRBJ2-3	CATQPERARTDTQYF	TGTGCCACCCAACCCGAGCGGGCCCGCACAGATACGCAGTATTTT
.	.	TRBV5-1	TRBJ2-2	CASNFYLNTGELFF	TGCGCCAGCAACTTTTATTTGAACACCGGGGAGCTGTTTTTT
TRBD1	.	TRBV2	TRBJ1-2	CASETGNANYGYTF	TGTGCCAGCGAGACAGGGAATGCTAACTATGGCTACACCTTC
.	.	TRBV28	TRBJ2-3	CASSTPLGTDTQYF	TGTGCCAGCAGTACACCCCTAGGAACAGATACGCAGTATTTT
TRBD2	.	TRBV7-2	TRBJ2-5	CASSLGLAGGQETQYF	TGTGCCAGCAGCTTGGGACTAGCGGGAGGGCAAGAGACCCAGTACTTC
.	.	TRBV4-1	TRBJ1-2	CASSQDYRYGYTF	TGCGCCAGCAGCCAAGACTACAGATATGGCTACACCTTC
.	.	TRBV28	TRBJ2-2	CASSDTGTYAGELFF	TGTGCCAGCAGTGATACAGGGACGTACGCCGGGGAGCTGTTTTTT
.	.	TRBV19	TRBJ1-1	CASIPNPRGVAEAFF	TGTGCCAGTATCCCCAACCCGCGGGGGGTCGCTGAAGCTTTCTTT
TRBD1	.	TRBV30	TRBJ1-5	CAWSKTGHQHF	TGTGCCTGGAGTAAGACAGGGCACCAGCATTTT
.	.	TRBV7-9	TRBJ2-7	CASSLFGGSYEQYF	TGTGCCAGCAGCTTGTTCGGCGGCTCCTACGAGCAGTACTTC
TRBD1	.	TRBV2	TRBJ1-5	CASSGTGGNQPQHF	TGTGCCAGCAGTGGGACAGGGGGCAATCAGCCCCAGCATTTT
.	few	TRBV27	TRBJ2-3	CASSLEDSTDTQYF	TGTGCCAGCAGTTTAGAGGATAGCACAGATACGCAGTATTTT
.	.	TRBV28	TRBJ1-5	CASSLMDTSGPQHF	TGTGCCAGCAGTTTGATGGACACGTCAGGGCCCCAGCATTTT
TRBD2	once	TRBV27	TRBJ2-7	CASSLAPSGSYEQYF	TGTGCCAGCAGTTTAGCGCCCAGCGGGAGTTACGAGCAGTACTTC
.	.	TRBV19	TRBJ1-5	CASSISLNQPQHF	TGTGCCAGTAGTATTAGCCTGAATCAGCCCCAGCATTTT
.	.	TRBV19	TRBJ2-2	CASSIAAGELFF	TGTGCCAGTAGTATAGCCGCCGGGGAGCTGTTTTTT
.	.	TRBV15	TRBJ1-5	CATSKPGTNSNQPQHF	TGTGCCACCAGCAAGCCGGGAACAAATAGCAATCAGCCCCAGCATTTT
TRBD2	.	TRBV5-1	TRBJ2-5	CASSWTSGQETQYF	TGCGCCAGCAGCTGGACTAGCGGCCAAGAGACCCAGTACTTC
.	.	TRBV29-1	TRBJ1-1	CSVDNTGGSNTEAFF	TGCAGCGTTGATAATACCGGCGGCTCGAACACTGAAGCTTTCTTT
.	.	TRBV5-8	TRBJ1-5	CASSLYQQPQHF	TGTGCCAGCAGCCTTTATCAGCAGCCCCAGCATTTT
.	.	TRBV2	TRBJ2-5	CAIWGIEETQYF	TGTGCCATCTGGGGCATCGAAGAGACCCAGTACTTC
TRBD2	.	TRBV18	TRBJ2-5	CASSPTSGGTTRGETQYF	TGTGCCAGCTCACCGACTAGCGGGGGGACCACGAGAGGGGAGACCCAGTACTTC
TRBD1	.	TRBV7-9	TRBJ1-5	CSSSSTGVNQPQHF	TGTTCCAGCAGCTCCACAGGGGTCAATCAGCCCCAGCATTTT
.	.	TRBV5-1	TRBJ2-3	CASSTVAGTDTQYF	TGCGCCAGCAGCACAGTAGCGGGCACAGATACGCAGTATTTT
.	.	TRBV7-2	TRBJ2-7	CASSYFTGNYEQYF	TGTGCCAGCAGCTATTTCACGGGGAATTACGAGCAGTACTTC
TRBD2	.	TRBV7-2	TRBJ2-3	CASSLAWLAGSTDTQYF	TGTGCCAGCAGCTTAGCGTGGCTAGCGGGGAGCACAGATACGCAGTATTTT
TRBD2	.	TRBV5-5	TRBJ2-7	CASSSQLAVYSSYEQYF	TGTGCCAGCAGCTCACAGCTAGCGGTCTATAGCTCCTACGAGCAGTACTTC
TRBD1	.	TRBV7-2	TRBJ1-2	CASSLTSLQDRGYGYTF	TGTGCCAGCAGCCTAACTTCCTTACAGGACAGGGGCTATGGCTACACCTTC
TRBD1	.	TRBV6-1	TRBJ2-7	CASSVGQGAGEQYF	TGTGCCAGCAGTGTGGGACAGGGGGCAGGCGAGCAGTACTTC
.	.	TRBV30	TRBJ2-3	CAWKGPYREGFVADTQYF	TGTGCCTGGAAGGGACCCTACAGGGAGGGTTTTGTGGCAGATACGCAGTATTTT
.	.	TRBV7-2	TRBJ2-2	CASSLGPGGELFF	TGTGCCAGCAGCTTAGGTCCCGGCGGGGAGCTGTTTTTT
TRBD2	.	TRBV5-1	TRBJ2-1	CASSLLAGGLPPRNEQFF	TGCGCCAGCAGCTTACTAGCGGGAGGTCTCCCCCCGAGGAATGAGCAGTTCTTC
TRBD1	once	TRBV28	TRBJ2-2	CASSNHRGVAGELFF	TGTGCCAGCAGTAACCACAGGGGTGTCGCCGGGGAGCTGTTTTTT
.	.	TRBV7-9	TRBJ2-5	CASSSWTDQETQYF	TGTGCCAGCAGCTCCTGGACAGACCAAGAGACCCAGTACTTC